The entry below describes one T cell receptor (beta chain). The protocol was immunoSEQ multiplex PCR, while the TCRdb copy is restricted to in-frame clones and leaves out a portion. Counted here are hundreds of thousands of clones, about 89% occurring once; the ten biggest clones make up over 0.008%. The data are from a study of shared T cell receptors in the human thymus. Trimming took 4 bases from V and 5 from J; bases not matched to a gene: 6. The CDR3 has 14 residues. Germline values: CDR1 SGDLS, CDR2 YYNGEE. The sample also formed part of further work on human thymus T cells.

This TCR was recovered from a boy younger than two with a congenital heart defect. Source material: thymocytes. This rearrangement joins TRBV9 to TRBJ1-1; 9 positions match TRBD1. CDR3 DNA: TGTGCCAGCAGCTCGGGACAGGGTGTTACTGAAGCTTTCTTT. Translation: CASSSGQGVTEAFF.